Below, one TCR beta chain is given with its context. TCRdb keeps only in-frame clones here, not all; method: immunoSEQ multiplex PCR. The sample consists of tens of thousands of clones, over 75% of them appearing once. This sample stems from a study of blood T cell repertoires in COVID-19. As for the study in general: Italy, Spain and the United States were the sources of the convalescent and acute COVID-19 samples. T cells, B-cell-depleted T cells, or PBMCs supplied cDNA or gDNA.

V lost 5 bases, J lost 5 bases, and 9 bases lay in between. CDR1 and CDR2 (germline): MNHNY, SVGAGI (reference sequence). CDR3 length equals 12 residues. The source material was peripheral blood. V is TRBV6-6 and J is TRBJ1-1, with D possibly TRBD1 on 6 matching bases. The clonotype comes from a man aged 70-80 years with active or convalescent COVID-19. For the CDR3, the DNA is TGTGCCAGCAGTCAGGGGAGGACTGAAGCTTTCTTT. Protein product: CASSQGRTEAFF.